One sample yielded the 27 T cell receptor beta chains listed below, sequenced in a study of T cell clonotyping in hematopoietic cell transplantation. Clones were read by immunoSEQ multiplex PCR, and TCRdb kept only the in-frame ones, dropping some. The table lists about 44,000 clones, roughly 94% of them singletons. The sample taken for sequencing was peripheral blood mononuclear cells. The receptors originated from a woman in her fifties or sixties in good health. Some clones in this sample may be carry-over from other donors' samples.

This chain uses TRBV6-6 with TRBJ1-5, with a weak D call TRBD1 (6 bases). CDR1 and CDR2 (germline): MNHNY, SVGAGI (reference sequence). V was shortened by 5 bases and J by 1 base, with 12 bases between the two germline ends. This CDR3 has 15 residues. The CDR3 region is CASSNTGLSNQPQHF. CDR3 coding DNA: TGTGCCAGCAGTAATACAGGGTTGAGCAATCAGCCCCAGCATTTT.

The chain couples TRBV5-1 to TRBJ2-1, with 7 bases that match TRBD2. Trimming removed 6 bases from V and 6 bases from J; junction bases left unmatched: 12. This CDR3 spans 15 amino acids. CDR1 and CDR2 from the germline V gene are SGHRS and YFSETQ. CDR3 region: CASKRETSRANEQFF. The CDR3 nucleotides are TGCGCCAGCAAGAGGGAGACTAGCCGTGCCAATGAGCAGTTCTTC.

The chain joins TRBV5-1 to TRBJ1-2; the match to TRBD1 covers 10 bases. Trimming removed 3 bases from V and 8 bases from J; junction bases left unmatched: 10. CDR3 length equals 15 residues. The germline V gene encodes CDR1 SGHRS and CDR2 YFSETQ. CDR3 amino acids: CASSYSRQGAEGYTF. In DNA form, the CDR3 reads TGCGCCAGCAGCTACTCCCGACAGGGGGCCGAGGGCTACACCTTC.

The V and J genes are TRBV27 and TRBJ1-3, with a weak D call TRBD1 (6 bases). V lost 0 bases and J lost 0, with 9 bases in between. Germline V gives CDR1 MNHEY, CDR2 SMNVEV (reference sequence). The CDR3 contains 16 residues. CDR3 residues: CASSLSGHPSGNTIYF. DNA of the CDR3: TGTGCCAGCAGTTTATCGGGACACCCCTCTGGAAACACCATATATTTT.

This chain links TRBV30 with TRBJ2-1; no clear D gene. V was cut by 1 base and J by 1 base, with 8 bases left in between. Germline V CDR1 and CDR2: GTSNPN, SVGIG (reference sequence). The CDR3 sequence is 14 residues long. Here the CDR3 reads CAWSGSASYNEQFF. In nucleotides, the CDR3 is TGTGCCTGGAGTGGCAGCGCGTCCTACAATGAGCAGTTCTTC.

This clone showed up just once. J is TRBJ1-3 and V is TRBV7-2; D is uncertain. Per the germline V gene, CDR1 is SGHTA and CDR2 is FQGNSA. The ends were cut back, 1 base at V and 0 bases at J, with 7 bases in the middle. CDR3 length: 15 amino acids. The CDR3 DNA reads TGTGCCAGCAGCTTAGACATCCACTCTGGAAACACCATATATTTT. It codes for CASSLDIHSGNTIYF. Supplemented by reference TRBV7-2 and TRBJ1-3, the full variable domain reads GAGVSQSPSNKVTEKGKDVELRCDPISGHTALYWYRQSLGQGLEFLIYFQGNSAPDKSGLPSDRFSAERTGGSVSTLTIQRTQQEDSAVYLCASSLDIHSGNTIYFGEGSWLTVV.

V usage is TRBV5-6 and J usage is TRBJ2-2; 8 nucleotides align to TRBD2. Per the germline V gene, CDR1 is SGHDT and CDR2 is YYEEEE. V was pared by 0 bases and J by 5 bases, with 6 bases of the junction left unmatched. The CDR3 sequence is 16 residues long. The CDR3 is CASSLGTGGGTGELFF. DNA of the CDR3: TGTGCCAGCAGCTTGGGAACTGGCGGGGGGACCGGGGAGCTGTTTTTT. Together with reference TRBV5-6 and TRBJ2-2, the CDR3 gives the full variable domain: DAGVTQSPTHLIKTRGQQVTLRCSPKSGHDTVSWYQQALGQGPQFIFQYYEEEERQRGNFPDRFSGHQFPNYSSELNVNALLLGDSALYLCASSLGTGGGTGELFFGEGSRLTVL.

This chain's CDR3 is CASSRTGERSYEQYF. For the CDR3, the DNA is TGTGCCAGCAGCCGGACAGGGGAGCGGAGCTACGAGCAGTACTTC. The chain couples TRBV7-9 to TRBJ2-7, with 9 bases identical to TRBD1. The CDR3 sequence is 15 residues long. After removal of 5 bases from V and 3 bases from J, the junction contained 8 bases not matched to a gene. The germline V gene has CDR1 SEHNR and CDR2 FQNEAQ (reference sequence).

V gene TRBV7-2 combines with J gene TRBJ2-5; TRBD2 matches at 15 bases. In germline, CDR1 is SGHTA, CDR2 FQGNSA. Unmatched junction bases numbered 10, after V lost 6 bases and J lost 5 bases. The CDR3 contains 17 residues. CDR3 amino acids: CASSSGTSGGIRETQYF. The CDR3 DNA reads as TGTGCCAGCAGTTCCGGGACTAGCGGGGGGATTAGGGAGACCCAGTACTTC.

This clone was found once. The chain employs TRBV4-1 and TRBJ2-2, with D uncertain. V dropped 4 bases and J dropped 4 bases, with 13 bases sitting between them. From germline, CDR1 is MGHRA and CDR2 YSYEKL. CDR3 length equals 15 residues. The CDR3 loop reads CASSRAVGSTGELFF. As DNA, the CDR3 is TGCGCCAGCAGCCGCGCCGTCGGGTCCACCGGGGAGCTGTTTTTT.

The J gene is TRBJ2-7, the V gene TRBV5-4, with D uncertain. CDR3 length: 12 residues. The V gene's germline CDR1 is SGHNT and CDR2 YYREEE (reference sequence). The germline V and J ends were trimmed by 0 bases and 3 bases, with 4 bases remaining between them. CDR3 DNA sequence: TGTGCCAGCAGCTTGGGCGGCTACGAGCAGTACTTC. Its translation: CASSLGGYEQYF.

Points on this clone: Other DNA sequences of this sample code for an identical CDR3. The rearrangement links TRBV7-2 to TRBJ2-7; unclear D gene. This CDR3 is 11 amino acids long. Trimming took off 4 bases at V and 3 bases at J, with 4 bases between the two ends. CDR1 SGHTA and CDR2 FQGNSA come from the germline V gene. In DNA form, the CDR3 reads TGTGCCAGCAGCTCGTACTACGAGCAGTACTTC. Amino acids: CASSSYYEQYF.

V is TRBV6-1 and J is TRBJ2-5; D not resolved. Germline V gives CDR1 MNHNS, CDR2 SASEGT. The CDR3 sequence is 12 residues long. V dropped 2 bases and J dropped 6 bases, with 7 bases sitting between them. CDR3 region: CASSEFLKTQYF. For the CDR3, the DNA is TGTGCCAGCAGTGAATTTTTAAAGACCCAGTACTTC.

The chain is built from TRBV4-3 and TRBJ2-1, with 13 bases matching TRBD2. The CDR3 runs to 21 residues. Germline assignment: CDR1 LGHNA and CDR2 YSLEER. Germline trimming cut 3 bases from V and 0 bases from J; bases unmatched to any gene: 14. The CDR3 reads CASSHPAALAGGLSSYNEQFF. CDR3 bases: TGCGCCAGCAGCCACCCAGCGGCACTAGCGGGGGGGCTTAGCTCCTACAATGAGCAGTTCTTC.

The rearrangement uses TRBV7-6 and TRBJ2-7, with 9 bases lining up with TRBD1. V shed 5 bases, J shed 3 bases, and the junction held 5 bases outside the gene matches. CDR1 SGHVS and CDR2 FNYEAQ come from the germline V gene. The CDR3 sequence is 14 residues long. CDR3 region: CASSRLTGGYEQYF. The CDR3 nucleotides read TGTGCCAGCAGCAGATTGACAGGGGGCTACGAGCAGTACTTC.

The gene calls are TRBV9 and TRBJ2-3; 15 nucleotides line up with TRBD2. The CDR3 extends over 19 amino acids. The V gene end was trimmed by 2 bases and the J gene end by 1 base; junction bases not matched to a gene: 8. In germline, CDR1 is SGDLS, CDR2 YYNGEE. Written as DNA, the CDR3 is TGTGCCAGCAGCGTGGGGACGGGACTAGCGGGGGGTGGCACAGATACGCAGTATTTT. Protein sequence: CASSVGTGLAGGGTDTQYF.

This sequence joins TRBV7-8 and TRBJ2-5, with TRBD1 matching over 7 bases. This CDR3 is 13 amino acids long. Germline CDR1 reads SGHVS; CDR2 reads FQNEAQ. Trimming cost V 4 bases and J 5 bases; bases outside gene matches: 4. In DNA, the CDR3 is TGTGCCAGCAGCTCATCGGACAGGGAGACCCAGTACTTC. Protein product: CASSSSDRETQYF.

The chain couples TRBV30 to TRBJ2-3; no firm D call. CDR3 length equals 12 residues. Trimming shortened V by 0 bases and J by 3 bases, and 4 bases separated the two germline ends. In germline, CDR1 is GTSNPN, CDR2 SVGIG (reference sequence). The CDR3 spells CAWSVMTDTQYF. CDR3 bases: TGTGCCTGGAGTGTAATGACAGATACGCAGTATTTT.

The chain is built from TRBV11-3 and TRBJ2-7; 7 bases are a match to TRBD1. The CDR3 length is 16 residues. V was pared by 5 bases and J by 7 bases, with 17 bases of the junction left unmatched. CDR1 SGHNT and CDR2 YENEEA come from the germline V gene. CDR3 residues: CASSPGGQAAYGEQYF. The DNA for the CDR3 is TGTGCCAGCAGCCCAGGAGGACAGGCCGCCTACGGGGAGCAGTACTTC.

The chain couples TRBV7-2 to TRBJ1-3; tentatively, D is TRBD1 (6 bases). Germline-derived CDR1 and CDR2 are SGHTA and FQGNSA. The CDR3 sequence is 14 residues long. Trimming stripped 1 base from V and 4 bases from J, with 8 bases between. Here the CDR3 reads CASSLGQGGNTIYF. Written as DNA, the CDR3 is TGTGCCAGCAGCTTAGGGCAGGGGGGAAACACCATATATTTT.

The rearrangement links TRBV5-1 to TRBJ1-4, with a tentative D call TRBD1 (5 bases). The CDR3 contains 13 residues. Looked up from germline, CDR1 is SGHRS and CDR2 is YFSETQ. Between the trimmed V and J ends, which lost 5 bases and 12 bases, there was a span of 17 bases. This CDR3 is CASRVGGEVELFF. The CDR3 DNA follows: TGCGCCAGCAGAGTAGGAGGGGAGGTGGAACTGTTTTTT.

The chain joins TRBV6-5 to TRBJ1-2, with D tentatively TRBD1 (6 bases). Trimming took off 0 bases at V and 4 bases at J, with 9 bases between the two ends. The CDR3 has 14 residues. The germline V gene has CDR1 MNHEY and CDR2 SVGAGI. CDR3 DNA: TGTGCCAGCAGTTACTCGGACAGTATCTATGGCTACACCTTC. Encoded protein: CASSYSDSIYGYTF.

The rearrangement links TRBV25-1 to TRBJ1-1, with D perhaps TRBD1 (5 bases). V dropped 6 bases and J dropped 3 bases, with 14 bases sitting between them. The CDR3 runs 14 residues. Germline-derived CDR1 and CDR2 are MGHDK and SYGVNS. CDR3 DNA: TGTGCCAGCAGCCCGGCCGCGGGGGACACTGAAGCTTTCTTT. Amino acid sequence: CASSPAAGDTEAFF.

The chain links TRBV7-2 to TRBJ2-7; 7 positions match TRBD1. The CDR3 runs 14 residues. Unmatched junction bases numbered 6, after V lost 5 bases and J lost 2 bases. From germline, CDR1 is SGHTA and CDR2 FQGNSA. CDR3 DNA: TGTGCCAGCAGCACCAGACAGGGTCCCTACGAGCAGTACTTC. Translated: CASSTRQGPYEQYF. The full variable domain, rest sourced from reference TRBV7-2 and TRBJ2-7, is GAGVSQSPSNKVTEKGKDVELRCDPISGHTALYWYRQSLGQGLEFLIYFQGNSAPDKSGLPSDRFSAERTGGSVSTLTIQRTQQEDSAVYLCASSTRQGPYEQYFGPGTRLTVT.

Here the CDR3 DNA reads TGTGCCAGCAGCAAAGCGGGGGACACAGATACGCAGTATTTT. This translates into CASSKAGDTDTQYF. V and J are TRBV21-1 and TRBJ2-3. TRBV21-1 is designated a pseudogene. CDR3 size: 14 residues.

V and J are TRBV11-2 and TRBJ2-3; D gene ambiguous. The ends were cut back, 2 bases at V and 6 bases at J, with 9 bases in the middle. Germline CDR1 SGHAT, CDR2 FQNNGV. The CDR3 is 13 residues long. The CDR3 bases are TGTGCCAGCAGCTTAAGCTATTCGGATACGCAGTATTTT. It yields the protein CASSLSYSDTQYF.

The rearrangement joins TRBV19 to TRBJ2-7; TRBD1 might be the D (6 bases). CDR3 length equals 14 residues. The V and J ends lost 3 bases and 0 bases respectively, with 9 bases between them. Germline loops: CDR1 LNHDA, CDR2 SQIVND (reference sequence). In nucleotides, the CDR3 is TGTGCCAGTAGTATCGACAGGCGCTCCTACGAGCAGTACTTC. It is translated as CASSIDRRSYEQYF.